The 6 T cell receptor beta chains in this list originate from one sample, sequenced in a study of T cell responses to AZD1222 COVID-19 vaccine. Method: immunoSEQ multiplex PCR; TCRdb's copy keeps in-frame clones and lacks some. The data show 90,000 to 130,000 clones, with approximately 94% seen just once and about 3% held by the top ten. The sample consisted of peripheral blood, taken 28 days after the second AZD1222 dose. These receptors were collected from an adult who received the AZD1222 COVID-19 vaccine.

The V and J genes are TRBV5-1 and TRBJ1-3; TRBD1 might be the D (6 bases). Germline V lookup: CDR1 SGHRS, CDR2 YFSETQ. V was cut by 7 bases and J by 3 bases, with 20 bases left in between. This CDR3 has 16 amino acids. Here the CDR3 reads CASGGPVGAGGNTIYF. In DNA, the CDR3 is TGCGCCAGCGGAGGGCCGGTGGGGGCAGGTGGAAACACCATATATTTT.

The J gene is TRBJ1-1, the V gene TRBV5-1, with D possibly matching TRBD1 (6 bases). In germline, CDR1 is SGHRS, CDR2 YFSETQ. The CDR3 is made up of 14 amino acids. The V end was cut by 0 bases, the J end by 10 bases, with 16 bases between. In DNA form, the CDR3 reads TGCGCCAGCAGCTTGGGGCAGTCACAGGGTGCAGCTTTCTTT. This sequence encodes CASSLGQSQGAAFF.

The J gene is TRBJ2-1, the V gene TRBV7-9, with TRBD2 matching 16 bases. V shed 4 bases, J shed 10 bases, and the junction held 10 bases outside the gene matches. The CDR3 length is 17 residues. The germline V gene has CDR1 SEHNR and CDR2 FQNEAQ (reference sequence). The CDR3 loop reads CASSSGLAGGLFKEQFF. As DNA, the CDR3 is TGTGCCAGCAGCTCGGGACTAGCGGGAGGGTTGTTTAAGGAGCAGTTCTTC.

J is TRBJ2-7 and V is TRBV4-1; 9 bases fit TRBD1. With 4 bases clipped from V and 4 bases from J, the junction kept 5 bases outside the gene matches. The germline V gene encodes CDR1 MGHRA and CDR2 YSYEKL. The CDR3 has 14 residues. DNA of the CDR3: TGCGCCAGCAGCCCACCGGGACAGGGATACGAGCAGTACTTC. The encoded protein is CASSPPGQGYEQYF.

The DNA for the CDR3 is TGCGCCAGCAGCCTCCGGACAGGATCAGGAAACACCATATATTTT. Translating it yields CASSLRTGSGNTIYF. The chain links TRBV4-1 to TRBJ1-3; 7 bases match TRBD1. The germline CDR1 and CDR2 sequences are MGHRA and YSYEKL. The V gene end was trimmed by 4 bases and the J gene end by 4 bases; junction bases not matched to a gene: 7. This CDR3 comprises 15 residues.

This clone was recorded once. The rearrangement uses TRBV2 and TRBJ1-3; D ambiguous. CDR1 and CDR2 from the germline V gene are SNHLY and FYNNEI. CDR3 length: 13 amino acids. Trimming took off 2 bases at V and 8 bases at J, with 10 bases between the two ends. CDR3 residues: CASSESGGDTIYF. DNA of the CDR3: TGTGCCAGCAGTGAAAGCGGTGGTGACACCATATATTTT. Combining the CDR3 with reference TRBV2 and TRBJ1-3 gives the whole variable domain EPEVTQTPSHQVTQMGQEVILRCVPISNHLYFYWYRQILGQKVEFLVSFYNNEISEKSEIFDDQFSVERPDGSNFTLKIRSTKLEDSAMYFCASSESGGDTIYFGEGSWLTVV.